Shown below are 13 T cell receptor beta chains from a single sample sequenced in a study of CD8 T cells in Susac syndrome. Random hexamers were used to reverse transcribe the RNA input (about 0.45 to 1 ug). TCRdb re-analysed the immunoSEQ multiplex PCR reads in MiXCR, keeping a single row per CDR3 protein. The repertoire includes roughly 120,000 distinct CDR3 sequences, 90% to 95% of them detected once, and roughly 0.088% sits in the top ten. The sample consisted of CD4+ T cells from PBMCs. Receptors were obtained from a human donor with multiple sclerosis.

This CDR3 reads CASSWRGDRVYEQYF. DNA of the CDR3: TGTGCCAGTTCCTGGCGGGGGGACCGAGTCTACGAGCAGTACTTC. This chain uses TRBV19 with TRBJ2-7, with 8 bases aligning to TRBD2. The CDR3 covers 15 residues. Germline V CDR1 and CDR2: LNHDA, SQIVND (reference sequence). Losses at the gene ends were 8 bases for V and 3 bases for J; bases not matched to a gene: 12.

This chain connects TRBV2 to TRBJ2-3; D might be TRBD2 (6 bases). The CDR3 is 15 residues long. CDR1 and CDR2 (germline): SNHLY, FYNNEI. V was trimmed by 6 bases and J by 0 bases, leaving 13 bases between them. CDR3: CASSQGLPSTDTQYF. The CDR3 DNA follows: TGTGCCAGCAGCCAGGGACTGCCTAGCACAGATACGCAGTATTTT.

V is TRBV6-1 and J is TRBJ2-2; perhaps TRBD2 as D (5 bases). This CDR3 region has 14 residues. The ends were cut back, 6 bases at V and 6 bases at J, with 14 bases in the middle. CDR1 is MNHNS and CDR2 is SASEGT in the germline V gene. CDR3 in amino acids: CASREVGSSGELFF. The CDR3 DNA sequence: TGTGCCAGCAGGGAGGTGGGGTCGTCCGGGGAGCTGTTTTTT.

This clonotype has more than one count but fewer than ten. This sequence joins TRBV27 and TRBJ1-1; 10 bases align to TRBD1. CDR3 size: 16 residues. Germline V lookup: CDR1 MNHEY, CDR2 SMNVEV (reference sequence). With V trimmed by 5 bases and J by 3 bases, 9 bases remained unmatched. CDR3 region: CASSPRQGAYDTEAFF. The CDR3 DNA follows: TGTGCCAGCAGTCCGCGACAGGGGGCGTACGACACTGAAGCTTTCTTT.

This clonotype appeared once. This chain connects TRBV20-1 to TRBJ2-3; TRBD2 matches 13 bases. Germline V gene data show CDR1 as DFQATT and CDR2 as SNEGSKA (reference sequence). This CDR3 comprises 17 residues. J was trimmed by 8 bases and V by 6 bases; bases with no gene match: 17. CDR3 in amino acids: CSAISATSGGAGATQYF. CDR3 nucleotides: TGCAGTGCCATCAGCGCCACTAGCGGGGGGGCAGGAGCTACGCAGTATTTT.

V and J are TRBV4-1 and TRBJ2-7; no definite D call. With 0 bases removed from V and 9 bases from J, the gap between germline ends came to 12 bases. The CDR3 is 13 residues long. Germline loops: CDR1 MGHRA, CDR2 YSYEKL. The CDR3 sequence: CASSQEERGAQYF. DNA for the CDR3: TGCGCCAGCAGCCAAGAGGAGAGAGGAGCGCAGTACTTC.

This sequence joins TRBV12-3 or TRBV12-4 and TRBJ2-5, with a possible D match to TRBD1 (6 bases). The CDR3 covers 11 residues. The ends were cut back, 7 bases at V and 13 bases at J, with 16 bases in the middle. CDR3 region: CASTQTGPMYF. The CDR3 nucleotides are TGTGCCAGCACCCAGACAGGTCCTATGTACTTC.

DNA for the CDR3: TGTGCCAGCTCACCACCGGCCGGGAGGGGGCTCGGCTATGGCTACACCTTC. Translating it yields CASSPPAGRGLGYGYTF. The chain uses TRBV18 and TRBJ1-2; 7 bases match TRBD1. Germline CDR1 is KGHSH and CDR2 is LQKENI. V was clipped by 0 bases and J by 4 bases; unmatched bases: 11. The CDR3 is 17 residues long.

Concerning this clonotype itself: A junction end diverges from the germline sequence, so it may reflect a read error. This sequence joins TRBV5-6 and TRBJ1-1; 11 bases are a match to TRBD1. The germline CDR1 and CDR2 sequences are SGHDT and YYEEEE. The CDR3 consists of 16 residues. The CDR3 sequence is CASSFGTGGEMTETFF. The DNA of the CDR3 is TGTGCCAGCAGCTTCGGGACAGGGGGAGAGATGACTGAAACTTTCTTT.

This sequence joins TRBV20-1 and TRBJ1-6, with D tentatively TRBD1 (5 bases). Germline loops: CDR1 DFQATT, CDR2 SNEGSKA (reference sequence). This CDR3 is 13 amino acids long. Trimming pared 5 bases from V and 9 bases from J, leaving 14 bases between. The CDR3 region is CSAPGVRGSPLHF. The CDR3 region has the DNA TGCAGTGCTCCGGGGGTACGGGGTTCACCCCTCCACTTT.

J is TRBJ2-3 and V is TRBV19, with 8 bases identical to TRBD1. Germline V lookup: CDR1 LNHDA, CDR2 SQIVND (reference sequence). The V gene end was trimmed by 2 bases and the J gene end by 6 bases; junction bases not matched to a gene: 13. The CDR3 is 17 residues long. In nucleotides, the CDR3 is TGTGCCAGTAGTATACGGCCCGGTCAGGGGGCGCGCGATACGCAGTATTTT. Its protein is CASSIRPGQGARDTQYF.

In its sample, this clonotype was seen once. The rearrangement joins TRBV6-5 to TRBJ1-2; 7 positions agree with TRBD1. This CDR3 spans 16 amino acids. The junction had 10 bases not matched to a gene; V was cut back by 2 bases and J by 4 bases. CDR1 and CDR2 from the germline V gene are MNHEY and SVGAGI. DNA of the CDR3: TGTGCCAGCAGTTACCCCGTCGGACAGGAGTCCTATGGCTACACCTTC. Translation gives CASSYPVGQESYGYTF.

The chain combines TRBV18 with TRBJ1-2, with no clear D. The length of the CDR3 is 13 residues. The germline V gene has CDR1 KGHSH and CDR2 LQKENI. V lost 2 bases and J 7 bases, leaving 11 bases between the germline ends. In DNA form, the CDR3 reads TGTGCCAGCTCACCAGATCTAAGTCGTGGCTACACCTTC. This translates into CASSPDLSRGYTF.